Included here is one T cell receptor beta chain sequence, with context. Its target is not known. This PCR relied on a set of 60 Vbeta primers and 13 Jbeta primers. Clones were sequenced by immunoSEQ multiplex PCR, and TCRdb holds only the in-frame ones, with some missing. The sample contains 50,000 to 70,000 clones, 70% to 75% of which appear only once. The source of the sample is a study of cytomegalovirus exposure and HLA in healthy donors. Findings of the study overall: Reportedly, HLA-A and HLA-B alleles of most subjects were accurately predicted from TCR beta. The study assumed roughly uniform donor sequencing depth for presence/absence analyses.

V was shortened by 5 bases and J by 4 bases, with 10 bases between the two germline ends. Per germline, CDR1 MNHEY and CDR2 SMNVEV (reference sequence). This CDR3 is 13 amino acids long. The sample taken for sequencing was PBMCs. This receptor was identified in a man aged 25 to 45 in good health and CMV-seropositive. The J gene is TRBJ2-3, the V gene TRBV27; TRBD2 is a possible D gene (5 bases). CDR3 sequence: CASSALGADTQYF. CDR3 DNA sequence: TGTGCCAGCAGTGCTCTCGGGGCAGATACGCAGTATTTT.